Sequencing of this T cell receptor beta chain was carried out in a study of Ad26.COV2.S vaccination and SARS-CoV-2 variants. Treatment of the sample: roughly 18 received Ad26.COV2.S at low or high dose, single or two shots; roughly 5 received placebo; per-sample allocation not given. Samples came from day 63 after the first vaccine or placebo injection. The CDR3 length is 14 residues. Germline CDR1 is SGHTA and CDR2 is FQGNSA. V lost 5 bases and J 2 bases, leaving 10 bases between the germline ends. Using immunoSEQ multiplex PCR, the repertoire was profiled, and TCRdb retains in-frame clones only, with some absent. Of roughly 400,000 clones listed, around 93% are singletons. With regard to this clone: The antigen is undetermined.

Study-level results: Recipients given vaccine exceeded placebo recipients in spike-specific TCR breadth.

This TCR was recovered from a person between 18 and 60 years old who received the Ad26.COV2.S COVID-19 vaccine or a placebo. The sequences come from peripheral blood, collected in a trial of Ad26.COV2.S vaccine versus placebo. The rearrangement links TRBV7-2 to TRBJ1-5; D is uncertain. The CDR3 region is CASSPRTGNQPQHF. CDR3 DNA sequence: TGTGCCAGCAGCCCACGGACGGGCAATCAGCCCCAGCATTTT.